This T cell receptor beta chain was sequenced in a study of cytomegalovirus exposure and HLA in healthy donors. Points from the study as a whole: In vitro assays verified that a few CMV-associated chains recognized CMV antigens specifically.

V gave up 4 bases and J gave up 4 bases; unmatched junction bases: 3. Looked up from germline, CDR1 is SGHRS and CDR2 is YFSETQ. This CDR3 has 15 amino acids. Turning to this clone: As yet, its antigen is unknown.

This table comes from immunoSEQ multiplex PCR, and its TCRdb copy is limited to in-frame clones, with some not included. The table records 43,000 or so clones, 80% to 95% of them present only once. The chain employs TRBV5-1 and TRBJ2-3, with TRBD2 matching over 13 bases. Sequencing input: PBMCs. The sequence derives from a man aged 18 to 30 in good health and CMV-seronegative. Here the CDR3 reads CASSAGTSGADTQYF. CDR3 nucleotides: TGCGCCAGCAGCGCCGGGACTAGCGGGGCAGATACGCAGTATTTT.